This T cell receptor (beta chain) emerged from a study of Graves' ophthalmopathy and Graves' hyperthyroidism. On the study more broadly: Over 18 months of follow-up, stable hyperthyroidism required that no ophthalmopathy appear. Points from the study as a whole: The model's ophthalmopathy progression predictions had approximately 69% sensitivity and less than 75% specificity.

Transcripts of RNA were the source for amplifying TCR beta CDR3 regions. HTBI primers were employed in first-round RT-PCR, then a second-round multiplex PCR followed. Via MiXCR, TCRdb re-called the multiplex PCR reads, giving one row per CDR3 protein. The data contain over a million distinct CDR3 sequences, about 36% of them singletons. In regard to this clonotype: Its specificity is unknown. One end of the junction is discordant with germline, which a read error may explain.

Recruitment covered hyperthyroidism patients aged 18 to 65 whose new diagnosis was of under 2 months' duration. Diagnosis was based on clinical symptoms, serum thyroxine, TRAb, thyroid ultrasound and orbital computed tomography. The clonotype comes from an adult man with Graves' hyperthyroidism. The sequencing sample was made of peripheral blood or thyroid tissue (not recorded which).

The chain's CDR3 is CASSRSDRGNTGELFF. CDR3 in DNA: TGTGCCAGCAGCCGCTCTGACAGGGGGAACACTGGGGAGCTGTTTTTT. This sequence joins TRBV7-9 and TRBJ2-2, with 9 bases matching TRBD1. The CDR3 is 16 residues long. Germline values: CDR1 SEHNR, CDR2 FQNEAQ (reference sequence).